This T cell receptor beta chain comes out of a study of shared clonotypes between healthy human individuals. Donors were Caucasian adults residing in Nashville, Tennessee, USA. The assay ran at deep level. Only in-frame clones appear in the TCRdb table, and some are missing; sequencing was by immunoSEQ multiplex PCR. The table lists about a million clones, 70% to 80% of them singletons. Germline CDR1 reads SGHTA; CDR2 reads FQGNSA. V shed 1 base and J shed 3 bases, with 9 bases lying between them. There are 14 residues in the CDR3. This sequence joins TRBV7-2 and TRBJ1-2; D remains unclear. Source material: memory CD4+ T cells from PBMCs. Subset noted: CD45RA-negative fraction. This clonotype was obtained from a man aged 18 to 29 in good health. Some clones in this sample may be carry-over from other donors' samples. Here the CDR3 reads CASSLDWGDYGYTF. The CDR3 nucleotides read TGTGCCAGCAGCTTAGACTGGGGAGACTATGGCTACACCTTC.